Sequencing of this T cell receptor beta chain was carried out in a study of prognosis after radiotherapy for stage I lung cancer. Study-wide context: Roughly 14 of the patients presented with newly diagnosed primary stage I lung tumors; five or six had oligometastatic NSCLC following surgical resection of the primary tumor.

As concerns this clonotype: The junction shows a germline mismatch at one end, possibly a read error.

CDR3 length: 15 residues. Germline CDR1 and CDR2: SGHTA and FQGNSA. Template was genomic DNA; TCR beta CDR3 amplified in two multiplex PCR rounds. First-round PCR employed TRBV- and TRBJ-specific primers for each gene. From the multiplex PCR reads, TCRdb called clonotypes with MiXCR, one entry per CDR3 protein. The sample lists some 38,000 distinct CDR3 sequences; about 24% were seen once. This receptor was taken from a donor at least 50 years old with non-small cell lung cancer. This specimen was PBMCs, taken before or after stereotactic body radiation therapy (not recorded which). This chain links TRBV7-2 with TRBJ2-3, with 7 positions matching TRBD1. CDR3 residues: CASSLLGGDKDTQYF. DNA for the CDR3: TGTGCCAGCAGCTTATTAGGGGGCGACAAAGATACGCAATATTTT.